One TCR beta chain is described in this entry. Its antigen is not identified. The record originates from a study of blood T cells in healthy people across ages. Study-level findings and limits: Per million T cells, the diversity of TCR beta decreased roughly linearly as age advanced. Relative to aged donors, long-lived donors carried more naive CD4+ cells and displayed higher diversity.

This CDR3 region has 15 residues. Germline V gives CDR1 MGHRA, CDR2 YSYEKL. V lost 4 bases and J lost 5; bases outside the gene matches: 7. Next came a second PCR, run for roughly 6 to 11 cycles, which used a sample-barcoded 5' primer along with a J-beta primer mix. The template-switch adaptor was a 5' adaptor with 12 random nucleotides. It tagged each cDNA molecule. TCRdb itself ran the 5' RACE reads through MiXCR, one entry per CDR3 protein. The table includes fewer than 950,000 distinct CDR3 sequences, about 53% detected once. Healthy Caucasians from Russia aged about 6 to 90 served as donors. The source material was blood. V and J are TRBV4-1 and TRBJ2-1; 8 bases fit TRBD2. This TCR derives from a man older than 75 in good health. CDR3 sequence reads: CASSRPPAGDNEQFF. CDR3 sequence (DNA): TGCGCCAGCAGCCGTCCGCCAGCGGGGGACAATGAGCAGTTCTTC.